The sequence of this T cell receptor beta chain was determined in a study of cytotoxic CD8 clonotypes in ibrutinib-treated CLL. This CDR3 is built from 15 residues. Germline V gene data show CDR1 as WSHSY and CDR2 as SAAADI. The junction had 10 bases not matched to a gene; V was cut back by 8 bases and J by 4 bases. Produced via immunoSEQ multiplex PCR; TCRdb's table is partial and in-frame only. The table lists roughly 110,000 clones, 50% to 65% of them singletons, with 37% in the top ten. The rearrangement uses TRBV10-2 and TRBJ2-3; 9 nucleotides align to TRBD1. The sample consisted of PBMCs, taken after 24 months of ibrutinib treatment. The source of this sequence is a human donor with chronic lymphocytic leukemia. Here the CDR3 DNA reads TGCGCCAGCCCTCCGGGGACAGGGCGAGCAGATACGCAGTATTTT. Its translation: CASPPGTGRADTQYF.